This T cell receptor beta chain was sequenced in a study of blood T cell repertoires in COVID-19. Study information: Whether acute or convalescent, the COVID-19 samples came from the United States, Italy and Spain. T cells, B-cell-depleted T cells, or PBMCs supplied cDNA or gDNA.

Germline V lookup: CDR1 MNHEY, CDR2 SVGAGI. The CDR3 is 14 amino acids. Trimming took 6 bases from V and 4 from J, leaving 15 bases between them. TCRdb's table, derived via immunoSEQ multiplex PCR, lists solely in-frame clones and lacks some. The table lists under 300,000 clones, 70% to 90% of them singletons. The V gene is TRBV6-5, the J gene TRBJ1-2, with D tentatively TRBD1 (6 bases). Material: peripheral blood. The TCR comes from a woman in her twenties or thirties with active or convalescent COVID-19. Written as DNA, the CDR3 is TGTGCCAGCAGACTGGGACAAGTGTTCTATGGCTACACCTTC. This encodes CASRLGQVFYGYTF.